This T cell receptor (beta chain) is drawn from a study of blood T cell repertoires in COVID-19. Per the original methods: Using reference gene primer amplification, nucleated cell counts were estimated. The repertoire was sequenced with immunoSEQ multiplex PCR; TCRdb's copy has only in-frame clones and lacks some. The V and J calls and clone size come from that table; D and trimming were worked out from the DNA. The sample includes about 260,000 clones, about 85% of them seen just once. This CDR3 contains 16 residues. J is TRBJ1-2 and V is TRBV21-1. TRBV21-1 is given as a pseudogene. The TCR was taken from a man aged 55 to 70 who had recovered from COVID-19. The specimen was peripheral blood. The CDR3 DNA is TGTGCCAGCAGCAAAGGATGTGCAGGTGGGGAGGATGGCTACACCTTC. Protein product: CASSKGCAGGEDGYTF.